These T cell receptor beta chains were read from a single sample in a study of T cell repertoires in cytomegalovirus infection. TCRdb re-called the reads through MiXCR, storing one row per CDR3 protein. Of some 400,000 distinct CDR3 sequences in the sample, over 15% were seen once. Sample: PBMCs. The receptors were gathered from a human donor in good health (CMV status not recorded). Some clones in this sample may be carry-over from other donors' samples. Both conserved end residues are part of each CDR3. A D gene is named only where the DNA matches it firmly. Size is stated for part of the rows, as once, few or many counts, or as a class when the clone is expanded.

j_gene,abundance,v_gene,d_gene,CDR3nt,CDR3aa
TRBJ2-7,many,TRBV7-6,.,TGTGCCAGCAGCTTAGAGGTACCCTACGAGCAGTACTTC,CASSLEVPYEQYF
TRBJ2-6,few,TRBV7-8,.,TGTGCCAGCAGTCTATGGGTCAGAAGCTCTGGGGCCAACGTCCTGACTTTC,CASSLWVRSSGANVLTF
TRBJ1-1,many,TRBV7-2,.,TGTGCCAGCACCCTCGGTGGCCGGAGGAACACTGAAGCTTTCTTT,CASTLGGRRNTEAFF
TRBJ1-1,few,TRBV5-1,TRBD1,TGCGCCAGCAGCCAAGGGACAGTTCTGACTGAAGCTTTCTTT,CASSQGTVLTEAFF
TRBJ2-1,.,TRBV2,.,TGTGCCAGCAACACCCACAGGGAAGGGGAGCAGTTCTTC,CASNTHREGEQFF
TRBJ2-1,.,TRBV5-1,.,TGCGCCAGCAGCTTGCTTGTTCAAGCCCCCGGTGAGCAGTTCTTC,CASSLLVQAPGEQFF
TRBJ2-1,.,TRBV14,.,TGTGCCAGCAGCCGCCTAATAGGGCCGAGCTCCTACAATGAGCAGTTCTTC,CASSRLIGPSSYNEQFF
TRBJ1-4,few,TRBV20-1,.,TGCAGTGCTAGACAGGGAACAACTAATGAAAAACTGTTTTTT,CSARQGTTNEKLFF
TRBJ2-5,many,TRBV28,TRBD2,TGTGCCAGCAGTGGGCGACGGGGGGGCCAAGAGACCCAGTACTTC,CASSGRRGGQETQYF
TRBJ2-1,.,TRBV2,TRBD1,TGTGCCAGCACCACCGGGACAGAATACAATGAGCAGTTCTTC,CASTTGTEYNEQFF
TRBJ2-5,.,TRBV7-2,.,TGTGCCAGCAGCTTAGCGTATGGGGGACAAGAGACCCAGTACTTC,CASSLAYGGQETQYF
TRBJ2-1,.,TRBV7-9,.,TGTGCCAGCAGCCCACGGTTCACAGGGCAGAACAATGAGCAGTTCTTC,CASSPRFTGQNNEQFF
TRBJ1-5,few,TRBV5-1,TRBD1,TGCGCCAGCAGCGCAACAGGGGTTAGCAATCAGCCCCAGCATTTT,CASSATGVSNQPQHF
TRBJ1-5,few,TRBV20-1,TRBD1,TGCAGTGCTATAAACCGGGACAGGGGATGGAGCAATCAGCCCCAGCATTTT,CSAINRDRGWSNQPQHF
TRBJ2-1,many,TRBV20-1,TRBD2,TGCAGTGCTAGTGGCGGGACTAGCGGGGGGGCGGATTCCGGAGAGCAGTTCTTC,CSASGGTSGGADSGEQFF
TRBJ1-2,few,TRBV29-1,TRBD1,TGCAGCGAGGAAAGCCTCCGGGACAGGGGCTATGGCTACACCTTC,CSEESLRDRGYGYTF
TRBJ2-3,few,TRBV30,.,TGTGCCTGGAGTGGCTGGGGATTAAGCACAGATACGCAGTATTTT,CAWSGWGLSTDTQYF
TRBJ2-3,.,TRBV5-1,.,TGCGCCAGCAGCTTGGCCGGGACGGGGGCGCAGGATACGCAGTATTTT,CASSLAGTGAQDTQYF
TRBJ2-2,many,TRBV7-2,TRBD1,TGTGCCAGCAGCGTGCAGGGGGCCTGGAACACCGGGGAGCTGTTTTTT,CASSVQGAWNTGELFF
TRBJ2-7,few,TRBV12-3/TRBV12-4,TRBD2,TGTGCCAGCAGTTTTAGCGGGGACGGAGAGCAGTACTTC,CASSFSGDGEQYF
TRBJ1-4,.,TRBV4-1,.,TGCGCCAGCAGCCAAGACGGCCGAGGTCTGTTTTTT,CASSQDGRGLFF
TRBJ2-5,many,TRBV20-1,.,TGCAGTGCTAGAGATCTCACAGGCTACCAAGAGACCCAGTACTTC,CSARDLTGYQETQYF
TRBJ2-1,few,TRBV14,.,TGTGCCAGCAGCCGGGACCACTACAATGAGCAGTTCTTC,CASSRDHYNEQFF
TRBJ2-3,.,TRBV20-1,.,TGCAGTGCTAGACCACGACCGGGGGGCACAGATACGCAGTATTTT,CSARPRPGGTDTQYF
TRBJ2-1,.,TRBV9,.,TGTGCCAGCAGCGCCCAGGGGACGTTGACCTACAATGAGCAGTTCTTC,CASSAQGTLTYNEQFF
TRBJ1-2,.,TRBV28,.,TGTGCCAGCAGTTTTGACAGAGGGTATGGCTACACCTTC,CASSFDRGYGYTF
TRBJ1-1,few,TRBV19,.,TGTGCCAGTAGTATGTTGCAGAACACTGAAGCTTTCTTT,CASSMLQNTEAFF
TRBJ2-3,few,TRBV5-4,.,TGTGCCAGCCGCACCGGGACCGCCACAGATACGCAGTATTTT,CASRTGTATDTQYF
TRBJ2-7,many,TRBV7-2,.,TGTGCCAGCAGCTTAGCGCGATTGTACGAGCAGTACTTC,CASSLARLYEQYF
TRBJ2-1,few,TRBV5-1,.,TGCGCCAGCAGCCCGTACAGGGCTTGGGATGAGCAGTTCTTC,CASSPYRAWDEQFF
TRBJ1-6,many,TRBV7-2,.,TGTGCCAGCAGCTTAAGGCGCTATAATTCACCCCTCCACTTT,CASSLRRYNSPLHF
TRBJ2-7,.,TRBV20-1,.,TGCAGTGCTAGCCCTGAATACGAGCAGTACTTC,CSASPEYEQYF
TRBJ2-5,many,TRBV7-2,.,TGTGCCAGCAGCCGAGGACAGCAAGAGACCCAGTACTTC,CASSRGQQETQYF
TRBJ2-3,many,TRBV7-9,.,TGTGCCAGCAGCTTAGAGCGTGGCACAGATACGCAGTATTTT,CASSLERGTDTQYF
TRBJ2-5,.,TRBV20-1,TRBD2,TGCAGTGCTAGAGATTGGCTAGCGGGGGCCCAAGAGACCCAGTACTTC,CSARDWLAGAQETQYF
TRBJ2-3,many,TRBV7-2,TRBD1,TGTGCCAGCAGCTCGGGACAGTCCTTTAGCACAGATACGCAGTATTTT,CASSSGQSFSTDTQYF
TRBJ1-2,.,TRBV20-1,TRBD1,TGCAGTGCTGGTGACAGGGATCGGACATATGGCTACACCTTC,CSAGDRDRTYGYTF
TRBJ2-1,many,TRBV11-2,.,TGTGCCAGCAGCTTAGGGGGAGCGGGCTCGACCTCCTACAATGAGCAGTTCTTC,CASSLGGAGSTSYNEQFF
TRBJ1-1,.,TRBV28,.,TGTGCCAGCAGTTTTTGGGAGGGCGAGAACACTGAAGCTTTCTTT,CASSFWEGENTEAFF
TRBJ2-3,few,TRBV4-1,.,TGCGCCAGCAGCCAGCGACAGGTGACAGATACGCAGTATTTT,CASSQRQVTDTQYF
TRBJ2-7,few,TRBV12-3/TRBV12-4,.,TGTGCCAGCAGCCTAGGTCCGGAGCAGTACTTC,CASSLGPEQYF
TRBJ2-1,many,TRBV28,TRBD2,TGTGCCAGCAGTTGGACTAGCGGGAATAACAATGAGCAGTTCTTC,CASSWTSGNNNEQFF
TRBJ2-7,few,TRBV27,TRBD1,TGTGCCAGCAGTTGGGACAGGTACTCCTACGAGCAGTACTTC,CASSWDRYSYEQYF
TRBJ2-3,few,TRBV13,.,TGTGCCAGCAGCCCCGTTCCAGATACGCAGTATTTT,CASSPVPDTQYF
TRBJ1-2,.,TRBV4-3,.,TGCGCCAGCAGCCAAGTTGGAGGGTATGGCTACACCTTC,CASSQVGGYGYTF
TRBJ2-1,many,TRBV20-1,.,TGCAGTGCCGTGGGCAATGAGCAGTTCTTC,CSAVGNEQFF
TRBJ2-1,few,TRBV30,.,TGTGCCTCTCAATTTGGTAGCGGCGTCACCAATGAGCAGTTCTTC,CASQFGSGVTNEQFF
TRBJ1-6,.,TRBV12-3/TRBV12-4,.,TGTGCCAGCAGTTTGTCGGGAAGGACACCCCTCCACTTT,CASSLSGRTPLHF
TRBJ2-3,.,TRBV4-1,.,TGCGCCAGCAGCCAAGGGACCAGGAGTTACACAGATACGCAGTATTTT,CASSQGTRSYTDTQYF
TRBJ2-5,.,TRBV20-1,.,TGCAGTGCTCCAGTCCGGGACGGACAAGAGACCCAGTACTTC,CSAPVRDGQETQYF
TRBJ2-3,few,TRBV28,.,TGTGCCAGCAGTTTAGTAAATGGTCTTAGCACAGATACGCAGTATTTT,CASSLVNGLSTDTQYF
TRBJ2-7,many,TRBV4-3,TRBD2,TGCGCCAGCAGCCAAGACGCGGGGGCCTACGAGCAGTACTTC,CASSQDAGAYEQYF
TRBJ2-7,few,TRBV7-9,.,TGTGCCAGCAGCTTAGCTCCAGGGAGGAATGACTCCTACGAGCAGTACTTC,CASSLAPGRNDSYEQYF
TRBJ1-5,many,TRBV6-1,.,TGTGCCAGCAGACCCCAAGGGACTTTAAGTCAGCCCCAGCATTTT,CASRPQGTLSQPQHF
TRBJ2-2,few,TRBV4-1,.,TGCGCCAGCAGCTTCTACGGAGCGAACACCGGGGAGCTGTTTTTT,CASSFYGANTGELFF
TRBJ2-1,many,TRBV11-2,TRBD2,TGTGCCAGCAGCACAACCAGCGGGACCTACAATGAGCAGTTCTTC,CASSTTSGTYNEQFF
TRBJ2-3,many,TRBV7-8,.,TGTGCCAGCAGCCCTGGGGGGTCTAGGGATACGCAGTATTTT,CASSPGGSRDTQYF
TRBJ2-5,few,TRBV19,.,TGTGCCAGTAGTACGGAAGGAGGAGAGACCCAGTACTTC,CASSTEGGETQYF
TRBJ2-7,many,TRBV7-8,TRBD2,TGTGCCAGCAGCCAGGGACTAGCGATCTCCTACGAGCAGTACTTC,CASSQGLAISYEQYF
TRBJ1-2,.,TRBV20-1,.,TGCAGTGCTAGATTCGGGGGGTATGGCTACACCTTC,CSARFGGYGYTF